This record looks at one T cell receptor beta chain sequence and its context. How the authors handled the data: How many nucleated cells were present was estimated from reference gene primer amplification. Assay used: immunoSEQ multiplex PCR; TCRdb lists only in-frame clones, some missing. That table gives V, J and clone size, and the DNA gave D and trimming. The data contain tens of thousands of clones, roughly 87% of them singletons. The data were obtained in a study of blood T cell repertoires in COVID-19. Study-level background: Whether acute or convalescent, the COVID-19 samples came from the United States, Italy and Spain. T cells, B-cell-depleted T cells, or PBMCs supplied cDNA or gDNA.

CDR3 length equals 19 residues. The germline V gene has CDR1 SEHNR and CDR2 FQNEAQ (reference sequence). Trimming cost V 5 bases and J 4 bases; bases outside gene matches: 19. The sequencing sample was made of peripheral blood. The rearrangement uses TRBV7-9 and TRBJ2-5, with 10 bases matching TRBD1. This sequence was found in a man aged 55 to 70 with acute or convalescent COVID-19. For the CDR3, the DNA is TGTGCCAGCAGCGCAGACAGGGGGCTCGATCGGGGTTTCGGAGAGACCCAGTACTTC. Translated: CASSADRGLDRGFGETQYF.